Below, 13 T cell receptor beta chains from the same sample are listed, as sequenced in a study of cytomegalovirus exposure and HLA in healthy donors. Sequencing used immunoSEQ multiplex PCR; TCRdb keeps in-frame clones, though not all of them. The table records some 340,000 clones, 87% of them present only once. Sequencing was done on a sample of PBMCs. Source of these receptors: a woman in her twenties or thirties in good health and CMV-seropositive.

The V and J genes are TRBV6-6 and TRBJ2-2; D is uncertain. Germline V gives CDR1 MNHNY, CDR2 SVGAGI (reference sequence). The length of the CDR3 is 14 residues. V lost 0 bases to trimming and J lost 4 bases, with 6 bases between them. CDR3 sequence reads: CASSYSTGTGELFF. The CDR3 DNA reads TGTGCCAGCAGTTACTCTACCGGCACCGGGGAGCTGTTTTTT.

The V and J genes are TRBV5-6 and TRBJ1-2, with D unclear. The CDR3 consists of 13 residues. Germline lookup yields CDR1 SGHDT and CDR2 YYEEEE. Trimming left V 0 bases short and J 4 bases short, with 7 bases between. CDR3 protein: CASSLERIYGYTF. The CDR3 nucleotides are TGTGCCAGCAGCTTGGAACGGATCTATGGCTACACCTTC. The full variable domain, completed using reference TRBV5-6 and TRBJ1-2, is DAGVTQSPTHLIKTRGQQVTLRCSPKSGHDTVSWYQQALGQGPQFIFQYYEEEERQRGNFPDRFSGHQFPNYSSELNVNALLLGDSALYLCASSLERIYGYTFGSGTRLTVV.

This chain uses TRBV29-1 with TRBJ2-3; D not certain. CDR3 length: 15 amino acids. CDR1 is SQVTM, CDR2 ANQGSEA, per germline. The ends were cut back, 0 bases at V and 2 bases at J, with 12 bases in the middle. CDR3 nucleotides: TGCAGCGTTGAAGATAAGTGGGGTTCCACAGATACGCAGTATTTT. Translated, it gives CSVEDKWGSTDTQYF.

CDR3 nucleotide sequence: TGTGCCAGCAGCAGGGGACAGGGGAAGTCTGGGGCCAACGTCCTGACTTTC. Translated, it gives CASSRGQGKSGANVLTF. V gene TRBV7-8 combines with J gene TRBJ2-6; TRBD1 matches at 10 bases. J gave up 1 base and V 5 bases, and 5 bases lay outside the gene matches. Per the germline V gene, CDR1 is SGHVS and CDR2 is FQNEAQ. The CDR3 length is 17 residues.

This clone was seen a handful of times. This sequence joins TRBV7-2 and TRBJ2-7; TRBD1 matches 7 bases. Germline loops: CDR1 SGHTA, CDR2 FQGNSA. The ends lost 5 bases at V and 6 bases at J; junction bases unmatched: 7. The CDR3 is 13 amino acids. CDR3 in amino acids: CASSPDRALEQYF. For the CDR3, the DNA is TGTGCCAGCAGCCCCGACAGGGCTCTCGAGCAGTACTTC. The full variable domain, completed using reference TRBV7-2 and TRBJ2-7, is GAGVSQSPSNKVTEKGKDVELRCDPISGHTALYWYRQSLGQGLEFLIYFQGNSAPDKSGLPSDRFSAERTGGSVSTLTIQRTQQEDSAVYLCASSPDRALEQYFGPGTRLTVT.

The genes are TRBV25-1 and TRBJ2-5, with D unclear. V shed 1 base and J shed 1 base, with 7 bases lying between them. CDR3 size: 14 residues. Per the germline V gene, CDR1 is MGHDK and CDR2 is SYGVNS. The CDR3 loop reads CASSEFGRQETQYF. As DNA, the CDR3 is TGTGCCAGCAGTGAATTTGGCCGCCAAGAGACCCAGTACTTC.

This chain joins TRBV5-1 and TRBJ2-7; D is undetermined. The CDR3 consists of 12 residues. The ends were cut back, 5 bases at V and 0 bases at J, with 6 bases in the middle. Germline loops: CDR1 SGHRS, CDR2 YFSETQ. As DNA, the CDR3 is TGCGCCAGCAGGTCTACCTCCTACGAGCAGTACTTC. Protein sequence: CASRSTSYEQYF.

The V call is TRBV11-1, the J call TRBJ2-5; 10 nucleotides align to TRBD2. The junction had 4 bases not matched to a gene; V was cut back by 3 bases and J by 3 bases. The germline V gene has CDR1 SGHAT and CDR2 FQDESV (reference sequence). This CDR3 has 15 residues. For the CDR3, the DNA is TGTGCCAGCAGCTTTACAGCGGGAGGGAAAGAGACCCAGTACTTC. Its protein is CASSFTAGGKETQYF.

The V and J genes are TRBV6-6 and TRBJ2-7, with a possible D match to TRBD1 (5 bases). The length of the CDR3 is 12 residues. The ends were cut back, 5 bases at V and 3 bases at J, with 8 bases in the middle. CDR1 is MNHNY, CDR2 SVGAGI, per germline (reference sequence). DNA of the CDR3: TGTGCCAGCAGTCCAGGGTACTACGAGCAGTACTTC. This gives the protein CASSPGYYEQYF.

The genes are TRBV7-9 and TRBJ1-4; D not certain. The CDR3 runs 12 residues. Germline CDR1 reads SEHNR; CDR2 reads FQNEAQ (reference sequence). V lost 3 bases and J 3 bases, leaving 2 bases between the germline ends. The CDR3 region has the DNA TGTGCCAGCAGCTTTCCTAATGAAAAACTGTTTTTT. It translates to CASSFPNEKLFF.

This sequence joins TRBV30 and TRBJ1-2, with a weak D call TRBD1 (6 bases). The CDR3 has 19 amino acids. Per the germline V gene, CDR1 is GTSNPN and CDR2 is SVGIG (reference sequence). Trimming stripped 0 bases from V and 2 bases from J, with 25 bases between. CDR3 amino acids: CAWSVRRGQGRGRNYGYTF. DNA for the CDR3: TGTGCCTGGAGTGTACGACGCGGGCAGGGAAGGGGGAGAAACTATGGCTACACCTTC.

The CDR3 here is CAWSKKGGMRETQYF. The CDR3, as DNA: TGTGCCTGGAGTAAGAAGGGAGGCATGAGAGAGACCCAGTACTTC. The V gene is TRBV30, the J gene TRBJ2-5; tentatively, D is TRBD2 (6 bases). The germline CDR1 and CDR2 sequences are GTSNPN and SVGIG (reference sequence). Trimming pared 2 bases from V and 4 bases from J, leaving 17 bases between. This CDR3 has 15 amino acids.

J is TRBJ2-2 and V is TRBV5-4; D is ambiguous. The CDR3 has 14 amino acids. Germline lookup yields CDR1 SGHNT and CDR2 YYREEE (reference sequence). V was pared by 2 bases and J by 1 base, with 6 bases between. The CDR3, as DNA: TGTGCCAGCAGCTTCCCAGGGAACACCGGGGAGCTGTTTTTT. It encodes CASSFPGNTGELFF.